These T cell receptor beta chains were read from a single sample in a study of human T cells and chemical hapten exposure. In TCRdb, the RACE reads were re-called with MiXCR into one record per CDR3 protein. The sample shows 240,000 or so distinct CDR3 sequences, around 9.3% of them seen only once. This specimen was whole blood, taken in connection with sensitization to the hapten diphenylcyclopropenone (DPC). The receptors here all came from a woman in her thirties or forties with alopecia areata. Some clones in this sample may be carry-over from other donors' samples. Each CDR3 is given with its conserved first and last residue. Each record gives: J gene, clone size, D gene, V gene, CDR3 DNA, CDR3 protein. The D gene is left open where the match is weak. Part of the rows lack a size; the others show once, few, many or a class for expanded clones.

>TRBJ2-1|many|NA|TRBV9
TGTGCCAGCAGCCCTCCCCCTAGTCTTGAGCAGTTCTTC
CASSPPPSLEQFF
>TRBJ2-2|NA|NA|TRBV6-2/TRBV6-3
TGTGCCAGCAGTTCCTGGCGACGCCACACCGGGGAGCTGTTTTTT
CASSSWRRHTGELFF
>TRBJ2-3|NA|TRBD2|TRBV20-1
TGCAGTGCTAGATCGGGTAGCGGGAGACTAGCAGGCACAGATACGCAGTATTTT
CSARSGSGRLAGTDTQYF
>TRBJ1-1|few|TRBD1|TRBV6-5
TGTGCCAGCAGTTACGCTCTGACCAGGGGGGGCACTGAAGCTTTCTTT
CASSYALTRGGTEAFF
>TRBJ2-5|few|NA|TRBV5-1
TGCGCCAGCAGCTTTGGGGGCGGAGGAGAGACCCAGTACTTC
CASSFGGGGETQYF
>TRBJ2-3|NA|TRBD2|TRBV10-3
TGTGCCATTATGACTAGCCCGAGCACAGATACGCAGTATTTT
CAIMTSPSTDTQYF
>TRBJ2-3|NA|NA|TRBV6-4
TGTGCCAGCCAGCGGGACAGAAGCACAGATACGCAGTATTTT
CASQRDRSTDTQYF
>TRBJ1-3|few|NA|TRBV7-9
TGTGCCAGCAGCTCACGTGGAAACACCATATATTTT
CASSSRGNTIYF
>TRBJ2-3|few|NA|TRBV10-3
TGTGCCATCAAGGGAAGTCCGACAGATACGCAGTATTTT
CAIKGSPTDTQYF
>TRBJ2-3|NA|NA|TRBV27
TGTGCCAGCAGTTCTTCCCTTCTTCGTTACGGGAGATACACAGATACGCAGTATTTT
CASSSSLLRYGRYTDTQYF
>TRBJ2-1|many|TRBD2|TRBV4-2
TGTGCCAGCAGCCAAGAAGCGGGGGACCCCTACAATGAGCAGTTCTTC
CASSQEAGDPYNEQFF
>TRBJ1-5|NA|NA|TRBV2
TGTGCCAGCAGGTCGGACGGGGACAATCAGCCCCAGCATTTT
CASRSDGDNQPQHF
>TRBJ2-1|many|TRBD2|TRBV4-3
TGCGCCAGCAGCTCAGGTTTTCGACAGGGTGGCGGGAGGGGGCAGTTCTTC
CASSSGFRQGGGRGQFF
>TRBJ2-1|many|NA|TRBV27
TGTGCCAGCAGTCCTGGGGCAGGGCCTCCTTCCTACAATGAGCAGTTCTTC
CASSPGAGPPSYNEQFF
>TRBJ2-2|few|TRBD2|TRBV10-3
TGTGCCATCTCTCAGCAGACTAGCGGGACTCTCGGGGAGCTGTTTTTT
CAISQQTSGTLGELFF
>TRBJ2-5|NA|NA|TRBV7-8
TGTGCCAGCAGCAAAAGAGAGACCCAGTACTTC
CASSKRETQYF
>TRBJ2-7|NA|TRBD1|TRBV5-1
TGCGTCAGCAGCCGGACAGGGGGCGGGGACGAGCAGTACTTC
CVSSRTGGGDEQYF
>TRBJ1-6|few|NA|TRBV12-3/TRBV12-4
TGTGCCCCTCGTGTTTCACCCCTCCACTTT
CAPRVSPLHF
>TRBJ2-1|many|NA|TRBV12-3/TRBV12-4
TGTGCCAGCAGTTCACAGGGCTCCTACAATGAGCAGTTCTTC
CASSSQGSYNEQFF
>TRBJ2-3|many|NA|TRBV2
TGTGCCAGCAGGGGGGGTTGGGCCGGTACGCAGTATTTT
CASRGGWAGTQYF
>TRBJ2-1|few|NA|TRBV27
TGTGCCACCAGTTACCCGGGCCCGGCGGGTGGGCAGTTCTTC
CATSYPGPAGGQFF
>TRBJ2-3|NA|TRBD1|TRBV7-2
TGTGCCAGCAGCTTAAGACCATTTGCCGGGACAGGGGAAGCTACGCAGTATTTT
CASSLRPFAGTGEATQYF
>TRBJ1-5|few|NA|TRBV6-2/TRBV6-3
TGTGCCAGCAGTTACGGGTTACCAAGCAATCAGCCCCAGCATTTT
CASSYGLPSNQPQHF
>TRBJ1-1|many|TRBD1|TRBV6-1
TGTGCCAGCACCCTCCAGACAGGGCGGGCGGCCACTGAAGCTTTCTTT
CASTLQTGRAATEAFF
>TRBJ2-3|NA|NA|TRBV6-5
TGTGCCAGCAGTTTAACTTTTAGCACAGATACGCAGTATTTT
CASSLTFSTDTQYF
>TRBJ2-3|NA|NA|TRBV29-1
TGCAGCGGATCAGACAAGCTCGGCACAGATACGCAGTATTTT
CSGSDKLGTDTQYF
>TRBJ1-2|NA|TRBD1|TRBV7-2
TGTGCCAGCAGCTTAACGATCAGGGGGCTGGGTGGCTACACCTTC
CASSLTIRGLGGYTF
>TRBJ1-5|NA|NA|TRBV28
TGTGCCAGCAGTTTCACGACGGGACATAGCAATCAGCCCCAGCATTTT
CASSFTTGHSNQPQHF
>TRBJ1-4|many|TRBD1|TRBV7-9
TGTGCCAGCAGCTCCCAGGGGGTTGAAAAACTGTTTTTT
CASSSQGVEKLFF
>TRBJ2-3|NA|NA|TRBV5-1
TGCGCCAGCAGCCTATCCCGTCCTAGCACAGATACGCAGTATTTT
CASSLSRPSTDTQYF
>TRBJ2-1|few|NA|TRBV6-2/TRBV6-3
TGTGCCAGCAGTTATGAGCTGGGAGTGAATGAGCAGTTCTTC
CASSYELGVNEQFF
>TRBJ2-1|few|NA|TRBV6-5
TGTGCCAGCAATCGGGCGGGGAGCTCCTACAATGAGCAGTTCTTC
CASNRAGSSYNEQFF
>TRBJ2-3|few|TRBD1|TRBV7-3
TGTGCCAGCAGTCGGACAGGATCCGGCACAGATACGCAGTATTTT
CASSRTGSGTDTQYF
>TRBJ1-1|few|TRBD1|TRBV14
TGTGCCAGGGGGGACAGGGGGCGATGGAACACTGAAGCTTTCTTT
CARGDRGRWNTEAFF
>TRBJ2-7|many|NA|TRBV5-1
TGCGCCAGCAGCTTCACTAGGAACGAGCAGTACTTC
CASSFTRNEQYF
>TRBJ1-2|NA|TRBD1|TRBV2
TGTGCCAGGCCGGGACAGAAGGGGTATGGCTACACCTTC
CARPGQKGYGYTF
>TRBJ2-3|NA|TRBD2|TRBV4-2
TGTGCCAGCAGCTTTCGACTAGCGGGAGTAACCACAGATACGCAGTATTTT
CASSFRLAGVTTDTQYF
>TRBJ2-5|few|NA|TRBV28
TGTGCCAGCAGCCTGGGGGGGGCGTTTAAGACCCAGTACTTC
CASSLGGAFKTQYF
>TRBJ2-1|few|NA|TRBV11-3
TGTGCCAGCAGCTTAGACCCTCGTTACAATGAGCAGTTCTTC
CASSLDPRYNEQFF
>TRBJ2-7|few|NA|TRBV6-5
TGTGCCAGCAGTTACGAGGTTGCCTACGAGCAGTACTTC
CASSYEVAYEQYF
>TRBJ1-6|NA|TRBD1|TRBV6-5
TGTGCCAGCAGTTATAGGCAGGGGGCTAATTCACCCCTCCACTTT
CASSYRQGANSPLHF
>TRBJ1-1|NA|TRBD1|TRBV12-3/TRBV12-4
TGTGCCAGCAGTCCACGACAGGGCGCCACTGAAGCTTTCTTT
CASSPRQGATEAFF
>TRBJ1-6|many|NA|TRBV28
TGTGCCAGCAGTTTGAGGGGTAATTCACCCCTCCACTTT
CASSLRGNSPLHF
>TRBJ2-7|NA|NA|TRBV5-5
TGTGCCAGCAGCTTATTGGACGCCTACGAGCAGTACTTC
CASSLLDAYEQYF
>TRBJ2-1|NA|NA|TRBV5-4
TGTGCCAGCAGCTTTTACCAGGGAGGCGCCTACAATGAGCAGTTCTTC
CASSFYQGGAYNEQFF
>TRBJ1-1|few|TRBD1|TRBV2
TGTGCCAGCACCCGGACAGGGCTGAACACTGAAGCTTTCTTT
CASTRTGLNTEAFF
>TRBJ2-3|few|NA|TRBV2
TGTGCCAGCAGTATGCGGGATACGCAGTATTTT
CASSMRDTQYF
>TRBJ2-7|NA|TRBD2|TRBV20-1
TGCAGTGCTAGAGAGGGCGGACTAGCGGGAGTGGCGCAGTACTTC
CSAREGGLAGVAQYF
>TRBJ2-1|many|TRBD1|TRBV18
TGTGCCAGCTCACCAAAACAGGACAGGGGGCCCCGGTCGGGGCAGTTCTTC
CASSPKQDRGPRSGQFF
>TRBJ1-6|NA|TRBD1|TRBV4-1
TGCGCCAGCAGCCGGAACGACAGGGGGCTGGGTTCACCCCTCCACTTT
CASSRNDRGLGSPLHF
>TRBJ2-5|NA|TRBD2|TRBV6-1
TGTGCCAGCAGTTCCAGCGGGAGTCGGGAGACCCAGTACTTC
CASSSSGSRETQYF
>TRBJ2-2|NA|NA|TRBV29-1
TGCAGCGTTGCTGGGGGCGGGAACACCAGGGAGCTGTTTTTT
CSVAGGGNTRELFF
>TRBJ2-7|NA|TRBD2|TRBV29-1
TGCAGCGTAAGCCTACTAGCGGGGGCCTACGAGCAGTACTTC
CSVSLLAGAYEQYF
>TRBJ2-7|NA|TRBD1|TRBV20-1
TGCAGTGCTAGGGGGGCAGGGGGCCGGTACGAGCAGTACTTC
CSARGAGGRYEQYF
>TRBJ2-7|few|NA|TRBV7-9
TGTGCCAGCAGCCCCAGGGGGGTAGCGGGAAACGAGCAGTACTTC
CASSPRGVAGNEQYF
>TRBJ2-3|NA|NA|TRBV9
TGTGCCAGCAGCGTAGCGGGCTTCGGGGCAGATACGCAGTATTTT
CASSVAGFGADTQYF
>TRBJ1-1|few|NA|TRBV12-3/TRBV12-4
TGTGCCAGCAGTTTCACAAGGGGCACTGAAGCTTTCTTT
CASSFTRGTEAFF
>TRBJ1-1|NA|NA|TRBV6-4
TGTGCCAGCAGTGTACAATTTTTGCGACATGAAGCTTTCTTT
CASSVQFLRHEAFF
>TRBJ1-2|NA|NA|TRBV5-1
TGCGCCAGCAGTTGGGGGCGCGACTATGGCTACACCTTC
CASSWGRDYGYTF
>TRBJ2-7|NA|NA|TRBV6-5
TGTGCCACCCACCCCTCTGCGGGACAGTCTACTTACGAGCAGTACTTC
CATHPSAGQSTYEQYF